A single sample gave rise to the 20 T cell receptor beta chains below, sequenced in a study of blood T cell repertoires in COVID-19. Clones were read by immunoSEQ multiplex PCR, and TCRdb kept only the in-frame ones, dropping some. This table has over 200,000 clones, around 86% appearing once. The sample comprised peripheral blood. All receptors derive from a man older than 75 with acute or convalescent COVID-19.

For the CDR3, the DNA is TGTGCCAGCAGCTTATTGACTAGCGGGAGGACCGAGCAGTTCTTC. Translated: CASSLLTSGRTEQFF. The chain uses TRBV7-2 and TRBJ2-1; 13 bases line up with TRBD2. The V gene's germline CDR1 is SGHTA and CDR2 FQGNSA. CDR3 size: 15 residues. V trimming: 2 bases; J trimming: 10 bases; junction bases outside the gene matches: 5.

With respect to this clone: The same CDR3 also results from other DNA sequences found in this sample. The rearrangement uses TRBV9 and TRBJ1-4, with 7 bases that match TRBD1. Germline trimming cut 1 base from V and 0 bases from J; bases unmatched to any gene: 0. CDR1 and CDR2 (germline): SGDLS, YYNGEE. The CDR3 is 15 amino acids. CDR3 in DNA: TGTGCCAGCAGCGTACAGGGGGCAACTAATGAAAAACTGTTTTTT. Translated, it gives CASSVQGATNEKLFF. The full variable domain, rest sourced from reference TRBV9 and TRBJ1-4, is DSGVTQTPKHLITATGQRVTLRCSPRSGDLSVYWYQQSLDQGLQFLIQYYNGEERAKGNILERFSAQQFPDLHSELNLSSLELGDSALYFCASSVQGATNEKLFFGSGTQLSVL.

The chain couples TRBV7-9 to TRBJ2-7; 8 bases agree with TRBD2. V dropped 4 bases and J dropped 6; count of bases not matched to a gene: 2. This CDR3 spans 12 amino acids. Germline V lookup: CDR1 SEHNR, CDR2 FQNEAQ (reference sequence). Here the CDR3 DNA reads TGTGCCAGCAGCTGGGGACTAGGCGAGCAGTACGTC. Translation: CASSWGLGEQYV.

The genes are TRBV7-2 and TRBJ1-4; perhaps TRBD1 as D (5 bases). V shed 5 bases and J shed 13 bases, with 17 bases lying between them. CDR1 is SGHTA, CDR2 FQGNSA, per germline. The CDR3 contains 13 residues. The DNA for the CDR3 is TGTGCCAGCAGCGGCAGGGTAGATAGGCCACTGTTTTTT. This sequence encodes CASSGRVDRPLFF.

The chain has TRBV29-1 and TRBJ2-1, with 7 nucleotides matching TRBD2. The CDR3 covers 11 residues. Germline lookup yields CDR1 SQVTM and CDR2 ANQGSEA. Trimming at V came to 7 bases and at J to 5 bases, leaving 2 bases not matched to a gene. The CDR3 DNA reads as TGCAGCGGGGAGGGGAACAATGAGCAGTTCTTC. The encoded protein is CSGEGNNEQFF.

J is TRBJ2-3 and V is TRBV21-1; TRBD2 is taken as the D call from the table, unchecked against the DNA. TRBV21-1 is noted as a pseudogene. The CDR3 contains 15 residues. The CDR3, as DNA: TGTGCCAGCAGCATTAGCGGGAGTCGGACAGATACGCAGTATTTT. Amino acids: CASSISGSRTDTQYF.

The sample holds one count of this clone. The genes are TRBV19 and TRBJ2-3; 7 bases agree with TRBD2. Unmatched junction bases numbered 12, after V lost 6 bases and J lost 0 bases. This CDR3 is built from 17 residues. The germline CDR1 and CDR2 sequences are LNHDA and SQIVND (reference sequence). Here the CDR3 DNA reads TGTGCCAGTAGACCCAGTTTTTGGGGGGGGAGCACAGATACGCAGTATTTT. Residues: CASRPSFWGGSTDTQYF.

V and J are TRBV7-8 and TRBJ2-7; D perhaps matches TRBD2 (6 bases). Trimming pared 0 bases from V and 7 bases from J, leaving 7 bases between. Germline loops: CDR1 SGHVS, CDR2 FQNEAQ. The CDR3 sequence is 12 residues long. The CDR3 DNA reads as TGTGCCAGCAGCTTAGCAGGGAGGGAGCAGTACTTC. Residues: CASSLAGREQYF. Complete variable domain (other parts from reference TRBV7-8 and TRBJ2-7): GAGVSQSPRYKVAKRGQDVALRCDPISGHVSLFWYQQALGQGPEFLTYFQNEAQLDKSGLPSDRFFAERPEGSVSTLKIQRTQQEDSAVYLCASSLAGREQYFGPGTRLTVT.

The V call is TRBV27, the J call TRBJ1-5; the D gene is possibly TRBD1 (6 bases). The CDR3 extends over 12 amino acids. Trimming stripped 7 bases from V and 6 bases from J, with 10 bases between. The germline V gene encodes CDR1 MNHEY and CDR2 SMNVEV (reference sequence). CDR3: CASNRAGQPQHF. The CDR3 nucleotides read TGTGCCAGCAACAGGGCAGGTCAGCCCCAGCATTTT.

A single count supports this clone. The J gene is TRBJ2-7, the V gene TRBV19; the D gene is possibly TRBD2 (6 bases). The CDR3 consists of 14 residues. Looked up from germline, CDR1 is LNHDA and CDR2 is SQIVND (reference sequence). V lost 6 bases and J 2 bases, leaving 14 bases between the germline ends. The CDR3 is CASSRGTQAYEQYF. For the CDR3, the DNA is TGTGCCAGTAGCCGCGGGACGCAAGCCTACGAGCAGTACTTC.

The chain couples TRBV7-8 to TRBJ1-2; 8 bases agree with TRBD1. The V gene end was trimmed by 2 bases and the J gene end by 1 base; junction bases not matched to a gene: 9. The CDR3 loop spans 17 amino acids. Germline values: CDR1 SGHVS, CDR2 FQNEAQ. The CDR3 loop is CASSLSGTGGVNYGYTF. The CDR3 DNA is TGTGCCAGCAGCTTATCCGGGACAGGAGGGGTTAACTATGGCTACACCTTC.

This rearrangement joins TRBV7-9 to TRBJ1-1; 9 bases are shared with TRBD1. This CDR3 comprises 14 residues. Germline CDR1 SEHNR, CDR2 FQNEAQ (reference sequence). V gave up 5 bases and J gave up 4 bases; unmatched junction bases: 5. CDR3 sequence (DNA): TGTGCCAGCAGCCAGCTGACAGGGGGCACTGAAGCTTTCTTT. Translated, it gives CASSQLTGGTEAFF.

This chain connects TRBV7-2 to TRBJ1-6; 9 nucleotides align to TRBD1. This CDR3 comprises 15 residues. Germline lookup yields CDR1 SGHTA and CDR2 FQGNSA. The J segment lost 9 bases and the V segment lost 4 bases, leaving 7 bases of the junction unmatched. CDR3 coding DNA: TGTGCCAGCAGCTCACAGGGGGCTGTTGGTTCACCCCTCCACTTT. Its protein product is CASSSQGAVGSPLHF.

The V gene is TRBV19, the J gene TRBJ1-2; perhaps TRBD1 as D (6 bases). V was cut by 3 bases and J by 7 bases, with 12 bases left in between. There are 13 residues in the CDR3. Germline V gene lookup returns CDR1 LNHDA and CDR2 SQIVND (reference sequence). The CDR3 DNA sequence: TGTGCCAGTAGTATGCCACAGGGTTTTGGCTACACCTTC. Translation: CASSMPQGFGYTF.

The CDR3 DNA is TGTGCCAGCAGATCACAGGGGTATAATTCACCCCTCCACTTT. It codes for CASRSQGYNSPLHF. This chain links TRBV6-5 with TRBJ1-6, with TRBD1 matching 7 bases. V lost 6 bases to trimming and J lost 4 bases; unmatched junction nucleotides: 3. This CDR3 contains 14 residues. Germline-derived CDR1 and CDR2 are MNHEY and SVGAGI.

With respect to this clone: One end of the junction is discordant with germline, which a read error may explain. The chain joins TRBV29-1 to TRBJ2-4; a weak D match, TRBD1 (5 bases). There are 13 residues in the CDR3. The germline CDR1 and CDR2 sequences are SQVTM and ANQGSEA. The CDR3 DNA is TGCAGCGCTGAAAAGGGGGCCAAAAACATTCAGTACTTC. This sequence encodes CSAEKGAKNIQYF.

This clone has a handful of counts. V is TRBV6-2 or TRBV6-3 and J is TRBJ2-7; 10 bases fit TRBD1. This CDR3 has 17 amino acids. The junction had 16 bases not matched to a gene; V was cut back by 6 bases and J by 5 bases. From germline, CDR1 is MNHEY and CDR2 SVGEGT. The CDR3 region is CASSFSRWGQGRNEQYV. The DNA for the CDR3 is TGTGCCAGCAGCTTTTCTCGCTGGGGACAGGGGCGGAACGAGCAGTACGTC.

This clone appeared a single time. This sequence joins TRBV19 and TRBJ1-6; 9 nucleotides match TRBD1. V trimming: 4 bases; J trimming: 9 bases; junction bases outside the gene matches: 10. Per germline, CDR1 LNHDA and CDR2 SQIVND (reference sequence). The CDR3 length is 16 residues. In DNA form, the CDR3 reads TGTGCCAGTAGTAGCCCCCGGGACAGGGTTTCTTCACCCCTCCACTTT. Translation gives CASSSPRDRVSSPLHF. Complete variable domain (other parts from reference TRBV19 and TRBJ1-6): DGGITQSPKYLFRKEGQNVTLSCEQNLNHDAMYWYRQDPGQGLRLIYYSQIVNDFQKGDIAEGYSVSREKKESFPLTVTSAQKNPTAFYLCASSSPRDRVSSPLHFGNGTRLTVT.

The V call is TRBV11-2, the J call TRBJ1-1; unclear D gene. This CDR3 is built from 13 residues. V was shortened by 3 bases and J by 0 bases, with 5 bases between the two germline ends. Germline CDR1 reads SGHAT; CDR2 reads FQNNGV. CDR3 in amino acids: CASSLALNTEAFF. As DNA, the CDR3 is TGTGCCAGCAGCTTGGCCCTGAACACTGAAGCTTTCTTT.

The genes are TRBV5-8 and TRBJ1-5; possibly TRBD1 for D (6 bases). Germline CDR1 and CDR2: SGHTS and YDEGEE. The V end lost 0 bases, the J end lost 9 bases, and 10 bases lay between the germline ends. The CDR3 totals 13 residues. The CDR3 DNA sequence: TGTGCCAGCAGCTTGGGGACAGACCCGCCCCAGCATTTT. Translated, it gives CASSLGTDPPQHF.